This entry concerns a single T cell receptor (beta chain). Measured with immunoSEQ multiplex PCR; TCRdb has only the in-frame clones, and not every one. The sample includes some 150,000 clones, roughly 90% of them seen just once. This sample stems from a study of blood T cell repertoires in COVID-19. V gave up 4 bases and J gave up 8 bases, with 11 bases separating them. This CDR3 has 12 amino acids. Germline V lookup: CDR1 SEHNR, CDR2 FQNEAQ (reference sequence). The chain couples TRBV7-9 to TRBJ1-2, with D tentatively TRBD1 (5 bases). The material sequenced was PBMCs or T cells enriched from blood (not recorded which). The clonotype comes from a man over 45 who had recovered from COVID-19. Here the CDR3 reads CASSSAGRGYTF. Here the CDR3 DNA reads TGTGCCAGCAGCTCTGCGGGGCGAGGCTACACCTTC.